This entry features one T cell receptor beta chain sequence. This sample stems from a study of blood T cell repertoires in COVID-19. This CDR3 has 17 residues. Germline V gene sequence: CDR1 SGHVS, CDR2 FNYEAQ. V lost 5 bases, J lost 2 bases, and 18 bases lay in between. The table came from immunoSEQ multiplex PCR; TCRdb's copy has only in-frame clones and leaves some out. In the table there are 70,000 or so clones, roughly four fifths of which are singletons. Sequencing was performed on peripheral blood. The chain has TRBV7-6 and TRBJ1-4, with D uncertain. This clonotype originated in a man in his 60s with COVID-19, enrolled during active disease. The chain's CDR3 is CASSNPRSAGTNEKLFF. CDR3 bases: TGTGCCAGCAGCAACCCCCGGTCGGCGGGGACTAATGAAAAACTGTTTTTT.